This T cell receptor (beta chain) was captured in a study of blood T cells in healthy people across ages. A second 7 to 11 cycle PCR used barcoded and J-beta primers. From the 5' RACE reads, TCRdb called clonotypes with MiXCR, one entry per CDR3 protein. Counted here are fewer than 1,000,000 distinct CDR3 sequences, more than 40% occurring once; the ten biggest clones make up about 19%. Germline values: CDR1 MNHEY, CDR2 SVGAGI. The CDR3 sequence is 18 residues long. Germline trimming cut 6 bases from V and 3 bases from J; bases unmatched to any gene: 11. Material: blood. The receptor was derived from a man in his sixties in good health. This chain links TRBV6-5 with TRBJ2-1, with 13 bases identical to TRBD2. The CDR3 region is CASSLLAGGPSGYNEQFF. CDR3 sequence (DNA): TGTGCCAGCAGCTTACTAGCGGGAGGGCCCTCGGGCTACAATGAGCAGTTCTTC.